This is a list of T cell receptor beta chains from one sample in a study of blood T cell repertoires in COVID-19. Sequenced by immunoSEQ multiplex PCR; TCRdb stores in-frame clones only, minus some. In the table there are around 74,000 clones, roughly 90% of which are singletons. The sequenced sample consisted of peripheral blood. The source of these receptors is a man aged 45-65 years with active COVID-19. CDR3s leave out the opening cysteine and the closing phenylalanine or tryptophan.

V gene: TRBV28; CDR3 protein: ATQLEGTETQY
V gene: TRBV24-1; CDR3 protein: ATSAGPGLGGQY
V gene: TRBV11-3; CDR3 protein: ASSPRQGYSPLH
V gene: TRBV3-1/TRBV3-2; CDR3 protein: ASSQASVGPSGAF
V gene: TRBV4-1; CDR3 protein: ASSHSGQTTDTQY
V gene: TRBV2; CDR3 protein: ASSEYGYNEQF
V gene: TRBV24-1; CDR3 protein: ATSDVDSTETQY
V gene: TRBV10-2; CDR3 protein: ASSLFLAGGSYNEQF
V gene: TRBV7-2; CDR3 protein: ASSVSGGAYLFDEQF
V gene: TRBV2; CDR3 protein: ASSPQGNYGYT
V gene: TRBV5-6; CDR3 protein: ASSTPGSGNTIY
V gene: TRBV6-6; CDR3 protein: ASSRLASPDTQY
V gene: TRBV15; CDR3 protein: ATSLGQEGNTIY
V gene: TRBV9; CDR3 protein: ASSALQGKVEDNEQF
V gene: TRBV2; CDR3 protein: ASSDSRGSYEQY
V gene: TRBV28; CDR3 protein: ASSLPGGGSTEAF
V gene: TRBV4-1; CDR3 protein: ASSQELAGGFTGELF
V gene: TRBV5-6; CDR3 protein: ASSLQGSNQPQH
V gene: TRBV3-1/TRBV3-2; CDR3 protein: ASTTTENTEAF
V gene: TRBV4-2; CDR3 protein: ASNTNGLAGVGQY
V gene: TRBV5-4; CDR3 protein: ASSLGGETSYNEQF
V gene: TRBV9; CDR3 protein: ASSGTSGGTNTQY
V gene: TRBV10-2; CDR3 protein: ASRTPGLGDTQY
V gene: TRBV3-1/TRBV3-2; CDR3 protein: ASSPLAGGWQETQY
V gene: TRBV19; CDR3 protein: ASSMRRGRPNSPLH
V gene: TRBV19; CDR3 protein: ASRALAGYNEQF
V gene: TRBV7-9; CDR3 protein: ASSLEAGLLYNEQF
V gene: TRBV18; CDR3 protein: ASSLSQGQGQPQH
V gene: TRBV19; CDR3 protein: ASSIDVQGNTEAF
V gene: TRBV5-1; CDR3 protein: ASRREQETQY
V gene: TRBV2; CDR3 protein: ASSGTGSGNQPQH
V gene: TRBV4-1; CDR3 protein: ASTGQGVNYGYT
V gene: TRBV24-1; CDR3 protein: ATNWGQGPSGANVLT
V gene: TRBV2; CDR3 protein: ASSGDSNQPQH
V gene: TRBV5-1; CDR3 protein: ASGVAGGPSSYNEQF
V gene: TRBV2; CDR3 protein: ASTQRVSSYNEQF
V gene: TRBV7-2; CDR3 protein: ASSKGRGTTNYGYT
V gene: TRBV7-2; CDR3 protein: ASSKLTWGGHGYT
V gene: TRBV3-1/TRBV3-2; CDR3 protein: ASSLSGVRLNTGELF
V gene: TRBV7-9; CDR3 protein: ASSRQGETQY
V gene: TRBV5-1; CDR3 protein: ASSLDRAETQY
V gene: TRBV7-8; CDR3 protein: ASSLWTSGAETQY
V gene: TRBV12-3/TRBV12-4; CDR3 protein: ASQEEYGYT
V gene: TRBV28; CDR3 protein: ASSFLTGQASYEQY
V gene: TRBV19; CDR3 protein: ASSTRYPDRGYTGELF
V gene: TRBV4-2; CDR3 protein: ASSQEVASSYNEQF
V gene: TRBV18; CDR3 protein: ASSFRDRDYEQY